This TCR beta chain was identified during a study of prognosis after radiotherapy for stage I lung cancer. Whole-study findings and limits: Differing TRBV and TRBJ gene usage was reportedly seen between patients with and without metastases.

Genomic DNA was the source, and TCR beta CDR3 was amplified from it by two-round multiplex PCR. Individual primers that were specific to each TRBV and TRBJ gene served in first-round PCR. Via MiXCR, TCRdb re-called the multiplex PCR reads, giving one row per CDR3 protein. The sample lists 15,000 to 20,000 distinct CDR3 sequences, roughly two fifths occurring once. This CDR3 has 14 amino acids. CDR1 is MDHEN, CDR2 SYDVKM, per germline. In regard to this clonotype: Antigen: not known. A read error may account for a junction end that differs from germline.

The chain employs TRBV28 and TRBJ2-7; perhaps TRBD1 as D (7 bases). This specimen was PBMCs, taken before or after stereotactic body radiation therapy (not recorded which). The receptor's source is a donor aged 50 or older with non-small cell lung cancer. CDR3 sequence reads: CANSFARGVYEKYF. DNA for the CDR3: TGTGCCAACAGTTTCGCCAGGGGGGTCTACGAGAAGTACTTC.